The 25 T cell receptor beta chains in this list originate from one sample, sequenced in a study of blood T cell repertoires in COVID-19. Clones were read by immunoSEQ multiplex PCR, and TCRdb kept only the in-frame ones, dropping some. The sample lists approximately 490,000 clones, approximately 86% seen once, with under 9.5% in the top ten. The sequenced material came from PBMCs or T cells enriched from blood (not recorded which). Receptor source: a woman in her sixties who had recovered from COVID-19.

This clone appeared a few times. The V gene is TRBV6-6, the J gene TRBJ2-7, with a possible D match to TRBD1 (6 bases). The CDR3 loop spans 16 amino acids. Per the germline V gene, CDR1 is MNHNY and CDR2 is SVGAGI (reference sequence). Deletions cut 0 bases from V and 5 bases from J, with 17 bases between. CDR3 loop: CASSYSIQGQFDEQYV. The DNA for the CDR3 is TGTGCCAGCAGTTACTCGATCCAGGGGCAATTCGACGAGCAGTACGTC.

The chain employs TRBV2 and TRBJ2-1, with 7 bases aligning to TRBD1. The germline gives CDR1 SNHLY, CDR2 FYNNEI. Losses at the gene ends were 8 bases for V and 3 bases for J; bases not matched to a gene: 4. This CDR3 is built from 13 residues. CDR3 amino acids: CASGAGGYNEQFF. For the CDR3, the DNA is TGTGCCAGCGGGGCAGGGGGCTACAATGAGCAGTTCTTC.

CDR3 bases: TGTGCCAGCAGCCCCTCCGGCAGGGGAATCTATGGCTACACCTTC. Translated, it gives CASSPSGRGIYGYTF. The chain is built from TRBV3-1 (or the pseudogene TRBV3-2) and TRBJ1-2; perhaps TRBD1 as D (6 bases). The ends were cut back, 4 bases at V and 4 bases at J, with 16 bases in the middle. Per germline, CDR1 LGHDT and CDR2 YNNKEL (reference sequence). The CDR3 totals 15 residues.

The V and J genes are TRBV19 and TRBJ1-2; possible D gene TRBD1, 6 bases. Deletions cut 3 bases from V and 1 base from J, with 15 bases between. Germline CDR1 reads LNHDA; CDR2 reads SQIVND (reference sequence). CDR3 length equals 16 residues. CDR3 residues: CASSIVGIQGNYGYTF. CDR3 in DNA: TGTGCCAGTAGTATTGTGGGGATACAGGGTAACTATGGCTACACCTTC.

The rearrangement links TRBV24-1 to TRBJ2-3; TRBD1 matches at 7 bases. The CDR3 has 17 amino acids. The germline CDR1 and CDR2 sequences are KGHDR and SFDVKD. The V segment lost 3 bases and the J segment 4 bases; nucleotides outside the gene matches: 12. In nucleotides, the CDR3 is TGTGCCACCAGTGATCCCGGGTCAGCAGGGGGATCAGATACGCAGTATTTT. Encoded protein: CATSDPGSAGGSDTQYF.

This chain uses TRBV30 with TRBJ1-2, with D possibly matching TRBD1 (5 bases). The V and J ends lost 4 bases and 3 bases respectively, with 12 bases between them. This CDR3 region has 13 residues. The germline CDR1 and CDR2 sequences are GTSNPN and SVGIG (reference sequence). Written as DNA, the CDR3 is TGTGCCTGGACAGGGTTTGGTCACTATGGCTACACCTTC. It yields the protein CAWTGFGHYGYTF.

This clone has only one observation. The genes are TRBV5-1 and TRBJ2-1; the match to TRBD2 covers 7 bases. V lost 2 bases to trimming and J lost 2 bases; unmatched junction nucleotides: 10. The germline V gene has CDR1 SGHRS and CDR2 YFSETQ. This CDR3 is built from 17 residues. For the CDR3, the DNA is TGCGCCAGCAGCTTCTATCAGACTAGCCTCACCTACAATGAGCAGTTCTTC. Amino acid sequence: CASSFYQTSLTYNEQFF.

The chain is built from TRBV2 and TRBJ1-2; 11 positions match TRBD1. After removal of 7 bases from V and 7 bases from J, the junction contained 2 bases not matched to a gene. The CDR3 runs 12 residues. The V gene's germline CDR1 is SNHLY and CDR2 FYNNEI. The CDR3: CASKDRGPGYTF. The DNA of the CDR3 is TGTGCCAGCAAGGACAGGGGGCCTGGCTACACCTTC.

This clone was picked up a small number of times. The chain uses TRBV5-1 and TRBJ1-1, with 7 bases lining up with TRBD1. The length of the CDR3 is 14 residues. Trimming removed 4 bases from V and 6 bases from J; junction bases left unmatched: 9. Germline CDR1 SGHRS, CDR2 YFSETQ. The DNA for the CDR3 is TGCGCCAGCAGCCAAGGGGGCTCTAGCGCTGAAGCTTTCTTT. Its translation: CASSQGGSSAEAFF.

A word on this clone: Other nucleotide sequences from this sample produce the same CDR3. This chain links TRBV7-9 with TRBJ1-1; no clear D. CDR3 length: 14 residues. Germline V lookup: CDR1 SEHNR, CDR2 FQNEAQ (reference sequence). V shed 1 base and J shed 1 base, with 7 bases lying between them. CDR3 DNA: TGTGCCAGCAGCTTAGGTGCGGGGAACACTGAAGCTTTCTTT. Protein: CASSLGAGNTEAFF.

The rearrangement links TRBV6-5 to TRBJ1-1, with TRBD1 as a possible D gene (6 bases). The CDR3 is made up of 14 amino acids. V shed 9 bases and J shed 1 base, with 15 bases lying between them. Germline assignment: CDR1 MNHEY and CDR2 SVGAGI. The chain's CDR3 is CASAQGVANTEAFF. The CDR3, as DNA: TGTGCCAGTGCACAGGGTGTGGCGAACACTGAAGCTTTCTTT.

V and J are TRBV7-8 and TRBJ2-3, with D possibly TRBD1 on 6 matching bases. CDR1 and CDR2 (germline): SGHVS, FQNEAQ. Deletions cut 1 base from V and 1 base from J, with 12 bases between. The CDR3 runs 16 residues. CDR3 in amino acids: CASSLVVWGRTDTQYF. The CDR3 coding sequence is TGTGCCAGCAGCTTAGTTGTCTGGGGGCGCACAGATACGCAGTATTTT.

The chain is built from TRBV11-2 and TRBJ1-4; unclear D gene. The V and J ends lost 7 bases and 3 bases respectively, with 24 bases between them. Germline V gives CDR1 SGHAT, CDR2 FQNNGV. This CDR3 comprises 18 residues. CDR3 sequence (DNA): TGTGCCAGCACCAGTAACCCCCCGACCAGGTTCCCTAATGAAAAACTGTTTTTT. This translates into CASTSNPPTRFPNEKLFF.

This chain joins TRBV5-6 and TRBJ2-1, with a weak D call TRBD1 (5 bases). Germline values: CDR1 SGHDT, CDR2 YYEEEE. The CDR3 totals 15 residues. V was clipped by 1 base and J by 1 base, with 9 bases between them. Written as DNA, the CDR3 is TGTGCCAGCAGCTTGAGGGGCCATTCCTACAATGAGCAGTTCTTC. Translated: CASSLRGHSYNEQFF. Filled out from reference TRBV5-6 and TRBJ2-1, the complete variable domain reads DAGVTQSPTHLIKTRGQQVTLRCSPKSGHDTVSWYQQALGQGPQFIFQYYEEEERQRGNFPDRFSGHQFPNYSSELNVNALLLGDSALYLCASSLRGHSYNEQFFGPGTRLTVL.

This clone was detected once. In DNA form, the CDR3 reads TGTGCCATCGGGGGACTAGCGGGGGAAAACTCCTACAATGAGCAGTTCTTC. Its translation is CAIGGLAGENSYNEQFF. The chain uses TRBV10-3 and TRBJ2-1; 14 bases align to TRBD2. Germline CDR1 reads ENHRY; CDR2 reads SYGVKD. V dropped 8 bases and J dropped 0; count of bases not matched to a gene: 6. The CDR3 covers 17 residues.

With respect to this clone: This sample also contains other DNA sequences that code for the same CDR3. The gene calls are TRBV5-1 and TRBJ1-2; D is ambiguous. CDR3 length: 14 amino acids. V was shortened by 1 base and J by 0 bases, with 7 bases between the two germline ends. Germline CDR1 and CDR2: SGHRS and YFSETQ. DNA of the CDR3: TGCGCCAGCAGCTTGTTAGCAGCTAACTATGGCTACACCTTC. It yields the protein CASSLLAANYGYTF.

This chain uses TRBV10-3 with TRBJ2-1; 9 nucleotides match TRBD2. Germline CDR1 reads ENHRY; CDR2 reads SYGVKD. J lost 2 bases, V lost 2 bases, and 10 bases had no gene match. The CDR3 is made up of 18 amino acids. In nucleotides, the CDR3 is TGTGCCATCAGTGAGACCGCCTTGACTAGCGGAACCTACAATGAGCAGTTCTTC. It encodes CAISETALTSGTYNEQFF.

CDR3 in DNA: TGCGCCAGCAGTGAAGGGGGATCGACTTCCTACGAGCAGTACGTC. Residues: CASSEGGSTSYEQYV. The chain couples TRBV10-2 to TRBJ2-7; tentatively, D is TRBD1 (6 bases). CDR3 length: 15 amino acids. Trimming removed 3 bases at V and 1 base at J, with 13 bases between. The V gene's germline CDR1 is WSHSY and CDR2 SAAADI.

Comment on this clone: The same CDR3 is also encoded by other DNA sequences in this sample. The chain recombines TRBV2 with TRBJ1-2; perhaps TRBD1 as D (6 bases). Trimming pared 1 base from V and 7 bases from J, leaving 10 bases between. CDR3 length: 13 amino acids. Germline assignment: CDR1 SNHLY and CDR2 FYNNEI. In DNA, the CDR3 is TGTGCCAGCAGTGAAGGGGGCAGGGGTGGCTACACCTTC. It is translated as CASSEGGRGGYTF.

The chain carries TRBV6-6 and TRBJ2-2, with 9 bases that match TRBD1. The junction had 9 bases not matched to a gene; V was cut back by 5 bases and J by 2 bases. The CDR3 contains 17 residues. The germline gives CDR1 MNHNY, CDR2 SVGAGI (reference sequence). CDR3: CASSPYRGRGNTGELFF. The DNA of the CDR3 is TGTGCCAGCAGTCCTTACAGGGGGCGAGGTAACACCGGGGAGCTGTTTTTT.

This clone showed up just a few times. This chain connects TRBV5-1 to TRBJ2-5; 14 nucleotides align to TRBD2. The V segment lost 5 bases and the J segment 2 bases; nucleotides outside the gene matches: 11. Per germline, CDR1 SGHRS and CDR2 YFSETQ. This CDR3 contains 18 residues. CDR3 sequence (DNA): TGCGCCAGCAGTTGGGGACTAGCGGGGGTCCCCTTTCAAGAGACCCAGTACTTC. Its translation is CASSWGLAGVPFQETQYF. Variable domain in full (rest from reference TRBV5-1 and TRBJ2-5): KAGVTQTPRYLIKTRGQQVTLSCSPISGHRSVSWYQQTPGQGLQFLFEYFSETQRNKGNFPGRFSGRQFSNSRSEMNVSTLELGDSALYLCASSWGLAGVPFQETQYFGPGTRLLVL.

The gene calls are TRBV19 and TRBJ2-3, with D possibly being TRBD2 (6 bases). The CDR3 sequence is 12 residues long. Trimming removed 6 bases at V and 5 bases at J, with 9 bases between. Germline V gives CDR1 LNHDA, CDR2 SQIVND (reference sequence). CDR3: CASSPGGDTQYF. DNA for the CDR3: TGTGCCAGTAGCCCCGGGGGAGATACGCAGTATTTT.

The rearrangement joins TRBV3-1 (or the pseudogene TRBV3-2) to TRBJ1-2; TRBD1 agrees at 9 bases. Trimming at V came to 4 bases and at J to 7 bases, leaving 10 bases not matched to a gene. This CDR3 has 15 amino acids. Germline lookup yields CDR1 LGHDT and CDR2 YNNKEL (reference sequence). DNA for the CDR3: TGTGCCAGCAGCCTCTCAACAGGGGGCAAGGGTGGCTACACCTTC. This encodes CASSLSTGGKGGYTF.

The rearrangement joins TRBV7-2 to TRBJ1-5, with unresolved D. V gave up 5 bases and J gave up 7 bases, with 12 bases separating them. This CDR3 region has 13 residues. CDR1 and CDR2 (germline): SGHTA, FQGNSA. This CDR3 is CASSRIQLQPQHF. The DNA for the CDR3 is TGTGCCAGCAGCCGCATTCAACTCCAGCCCCAGCATTTT.

The chain links TRBV24-1 to TRBJ1-4; 7 bases line up with TRBD1. Unmatched junction bases numbered 11, after V lost 3 bases and J lost 8 bases. The germline V gene has CDR1 KGHDR and CDR2 SFDVKD. CDR3 size: 16 residues. The CDR3 sequence is CATSDPSGGYGEKLFF. The CDR3, as DNA: TGTGCCACCAGTGATCCCTCAGGGGGGTACGGCGAAAAACTGTTTTTT.